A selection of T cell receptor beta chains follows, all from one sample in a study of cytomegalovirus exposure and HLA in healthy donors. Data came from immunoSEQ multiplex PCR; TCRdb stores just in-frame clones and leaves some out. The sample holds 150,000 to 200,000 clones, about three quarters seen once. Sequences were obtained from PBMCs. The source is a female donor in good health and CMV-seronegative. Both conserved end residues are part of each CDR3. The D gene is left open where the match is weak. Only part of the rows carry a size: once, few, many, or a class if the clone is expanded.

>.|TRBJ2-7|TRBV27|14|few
TGTGCCAGCAGTTTCGGGGTGGCCTCCTACGAGCAGTACTTC
CASSFGVASYEQYF
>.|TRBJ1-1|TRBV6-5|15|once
TGTGCCAGCAGACCCCCTACAGGATCCGACCCCTCCGCTTTCTTT
CASRPPTGSDPSAFF
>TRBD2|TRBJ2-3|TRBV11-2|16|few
TGTGCCAGCAGCTCCCCGGGAGCTAGCGGGGCGGATACGCAGTATTTT
CASSSPGASGADTQYF
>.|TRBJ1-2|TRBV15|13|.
TGTGCCACCAGCAGAGGGGACTTGTTAGGCTACACCTTC
CATSRGDLLGYTF
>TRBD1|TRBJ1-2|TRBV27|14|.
TGTGCCAGCAGTCTGTCCCGGGACAGGATTGGCTACACCTTC
CASSLSRDRIGYTF
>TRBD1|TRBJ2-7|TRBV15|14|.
TGTGCCACCAGCACCGACAGGGGGCCCTACGAGCAGTACTTC
CATSTDRGPYEQYF
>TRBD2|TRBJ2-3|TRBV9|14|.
TGTGCCAGCAGCGCGGGCGGGGGGCCGGATACGCAGTATTTT
CASSAGGGPDTQYF
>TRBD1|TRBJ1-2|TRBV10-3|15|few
TGTGCCATCACCCCGACAGGGGCTGAAAACTATGGCTACACCTTC
CAITPTGAENYGYTF
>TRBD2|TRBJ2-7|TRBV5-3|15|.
TGTGCCAGAACGTCTGAGAGCGGGGGGGCCTCCGAGCAGTACTTC
CARTSESGGASEQYF
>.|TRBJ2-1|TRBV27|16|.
TGTGCCAGCAGTTATAAGGGTTGGGGGGAGTACAATGAGCAGTTCTTC
CASSYKGWGEYNEQFF
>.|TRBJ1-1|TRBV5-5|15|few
TGTGCCAGCAGGCCCACGGGACACGCGAACACTGAAGCTTTCTTT
CASRPTGHANTEAFF
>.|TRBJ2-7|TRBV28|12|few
TGTGCCAGCTCCGCGAGGGTTTACGAGCAGTACTTC
CASSARVYEQYF
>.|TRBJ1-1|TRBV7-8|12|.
TGTGCCAGCAGCTTTTCCGGGACTGAAGCTTTCTTT
CASSFSGTEAFF
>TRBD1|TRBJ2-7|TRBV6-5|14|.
TGTGCCAGCAGTTTCGACAGGGGAGCCTACGAGCAGTACTTC
CASSFDRGAYEQYF
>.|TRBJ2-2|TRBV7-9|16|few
TGTGCCAGCAGCTTTAGAAACTCCGGGAACACCGGGGAGCTGTTTTTT
CASSFRNSGNTGELFF
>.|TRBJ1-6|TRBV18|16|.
TGTGCCAGCTCCCCCTCGGGGGGTAGGTATAATTCATCCCTCCACTTT
CASSPSGGRYNSSLHF
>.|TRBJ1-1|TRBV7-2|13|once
TGTGCCAGCAGCTTAGGAGGGAGCACTGAAGCTTTCTTT
CASSLGGSTEAFF
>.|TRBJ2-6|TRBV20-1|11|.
TGCAGTGCTACGGGGGCCAACGTCCTGACTTTC
CSATGANVLTF
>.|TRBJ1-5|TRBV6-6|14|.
TGTGCCAGCAGTTATATCGGAGACAATCAGCCCCAGCATTTT
CASSYIGDNQPQHF
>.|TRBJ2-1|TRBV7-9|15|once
TGTGCCAGCAGCTCAACTAGCTTGTCCTACAATGAGCAGTTCTTC
CASSSTSLSYNEQFF
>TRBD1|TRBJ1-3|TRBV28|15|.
TGTGCCAGCAGTCCAGGGGGCAGAACTGGAAACACCATATATTTT
CASSPGGRTGNTIYF
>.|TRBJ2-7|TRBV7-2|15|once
TGTGCCAGCAGCTCCACCGGGACTGGCTCCTACGAGCAGTACTTC
CASSSTGTGSYEQYF
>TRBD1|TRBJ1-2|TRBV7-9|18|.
TGTGCCAGCAGCCGTTTACGAGGTCCCGGGACAGGGATTGATGGCTACACCTTC
CASSRLRGPGTGIDGYTF
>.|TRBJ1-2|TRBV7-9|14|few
TGTGCCAGCAGCCCAGGACGGGAGTACGAGGGCTACACCTTC
CASSPGREYEGYTF
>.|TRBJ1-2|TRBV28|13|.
TGTGCCAGCAGTTCGCCGAGGGAGCGTGGCTACACCTTC
CASSSPRERGYTF